Below, one TCR beta chain is given with its context. Its target is not known. Primed by a sample-barcoded 5' primer and a J-beta primer mix, a second PCR proceeded for roughly 7 to 11 cycles. TCRdb re-derived calls from the 5' RACE reads in MiXCR, one entry per CDR3 protein. Of more than 500,000 distinct CDR3 sequences listed, about 27% are singletons. Germline values: CDR1 SGHAT, CDR2 FQNNGV. The length of the CDR3 is 15 residues. This sample is part of a study of blood T cells in healthy people across ages. General study findings and limits: Calculation of diversity from one million T cells yielded estimates considered to be underestimates. Comparison with aged donors showed that long-lived donors had more naive CD4+ cells and higher diversity.

The data also belong to a second study, concerning T cells of mothers and their children.

Specimen: blood. The chain carries TRBV11-2 and TRBJ2-1; D gene unclear. Gene TRBJ2-7 matches the end of the DNA better, so the J call may be wrong. The clonotype comes from a boy aged 2-15 years in good health. In DNA, the CDR3 is TGTGCCAGCAGCCAAGGGTTTACCCTTCACTACGAGCAGTACTTC. The encoded protein is CASSQGFTLHYEQYF.